The T cell receptor beta chain described here comes from a study of control samples from healthy donors and cancer patients (dated by TCRdb to 2018 to 2020). Library method: the immunoSEQ multiplex PCR assay. Entries here come from immuneACCESS through TCRdb and include only in-frame sequences with V and J called. Some clones fail to appear in such tables; in the studies checked, an unresolved V gene covers under half of the shortfall, and the cause of the remainder is unknown. A total of around 200,000 clones appear in this sample, around 94% of them only once. The ten largest clones capture roughly 1.6% of the sample. The CDR3 measures 15 amino acids from cysteine to phenylalanine. Just the 45-base CDR3 DNA is kept, in frame starting at base 1. About this clone: Its antigen target is currently unknown. Base-call qualities are not available, and no considerably larger clone is one nucleotide away.

The sequencing input was blood. This sequence originates from a man aged 50 or older in good health. Here the chain combines TRBV12-1 and TRBJ2-2; the table names TRBD2, a call not compared with the DNA. TRBV12-1 is termed a pseudogene. The CDR3 here reads CASSPQRANTGELFF. The DNA sequence follows: TGTGCCAGCAGCCCCCAGAGGGCGAACACCGGGGAGCTGTTTTTT.